This record looks at one T cell receptor (beta chain) sequence and its context. Its antigen remains unidentified. This sample was included in a study of OX40 agonist ivuxolimab in advanced cancers. Overall study: Participants, around 80% male, averaged 60 years of age, ranging from about 23 to 79.

Germline assignment: CDR1 SEHNR and CDR2 FQNEAQ (reference sequence). This CDR3 has 11 residues. The ends were cut back, 6 bases at V and 6 bases at J, with 7 bases in the middle. The timepoints at which blood was sampled were baseline, cycle 4 day 1, and cycle 7 day 1. The method was immunoSEQ multiplex PCR; TCRdb's version includes in-frame clones alone and lacks a portion of them. The sample lists around 60,000 clones; 91% were seen once. Study-level findings and limits: Also showing low normalized T-cell clonal expansion were some of the nonresponders.

The genes are TRBV7-9 and TRBJ2-3; D remains unclear. Sequencing used CD4+ or CD8+ T cells sorted from blood, obtained in a trial of the OX40 agonist ivuxolimab. This sequence was found in an adult with an advanced solid tumor such as melanoma, head and neck, liver or kidney cancer. The chain's CDR3 is CASRRYDTQYF. The CDR3 DNA reads as TGTGCCAGCAGGCGATATGATACGCAGTATTTT.